These 5 T cell receptor beta chains were all obtained from the same sample, sequenced in a study of cytomegalovirus exposure and HLA in healthy donors. PCR amplification relied on 60 Vbeta primers (plus 13 Jbeta primers). TCRdb's table, derived via immunoSEQ multiplex PCR, lists solely in-frame clones and lacks some. The data show about 110,000 clones, roughly 80% seen once. The sample consisted of PBMCs. These receptors were collected from a young man in good health and CMV-seronegative.

The chain recombines TRBV9 with TRBJ2-3; 10 bases map to TRBD2. V lost 4 bases, J lost 4 bases, and 12 bases stayed unmatched. CDR1 and CDR2 from the germline V gene are SGDLS and YYNGEE. This CDR3 has 17 residues. In DNA form, the CDR3 reads TGTGCCAGCAGCCCGAGGGCTAGCGGGAGTGAGGCAGATACGCAGTATTTT. This encodes CASSPRASGSEADTQYF.

V is TRBV9 and J is TRBJ2-2; TRBD1 agrees at 8 bases. CDR3 length: 15 amino acids. J gave up 4 bases and V 2 bases, and 4 bases lay outside the gene matches. Looked up from germline, CDR1 is SGDLS and CDR2 is YYNGEE. The CDR3 is CASSVRGQGTGELFF. The CDR3 region has the DNA TGTGCCAGCAGCGTGAGAGGACAGGGCACCGGGGAGCTGTTTTTT. The whole variable domain, remainder taken from reference TRBV9 and TRBJ2-2, is DSGVTQTPKHLITATGQRVTLRCSPRSGDLSVYWYQQSLDQGLQFLIQYYNGEERAKGNILERFSAQQFPDLHSELNLSSLELGDSALYFCASSVRGQGTGELFFGEGSRLTVL.

V gene TRBV20-1 combines with J gene TRBJ2-3; the D is unclear. V lost 4 bases and J lost 6, with 8 bases in between. Germline CDR1 DFQATT, CDR2 SNEGSKA (reference sequence). This CDR3 is built from 11 residues. The CDR3 DNA sequence: TGCAGTGCTAACGAGAGGGATACGCAGTATTTT. It codes for CSANERDTQYF.

The chain uses TRBV6-5 and TRBJ2-2, with 10 positions matching TRBD1. Germline V gene sequence: CDR1 MNHEY, CDR2 SVGAGI. The CDR3 sequence is 14 residues long. With V trimmed by 6 bases and J by 5 bases, 3 bases remained unmatched. The CDR3 sequence is CASSRDRGTGELFF. CDR3 DNA: TGTGCCAGCAGCCGGGACAGGGGTACCGGGGAGCTGTTTTTT.

The V and J genes are TRBV28 and TRBJ1-1, with 7 nucleotides matching TRBD1. The CDR3 is 14 residues long. The germline V gene has CDR1 MDHEN and CDR2 SYDVKM. The trim removed 8 bases at V and 5 bases at J, leaving 11 bases unmatched. CDR3 DNA: TGTGCCAGCGAATCACCAGGGGGGCCGACTGAAGCTTTCTTT. It is translated as CASESPGGPTEAFF.